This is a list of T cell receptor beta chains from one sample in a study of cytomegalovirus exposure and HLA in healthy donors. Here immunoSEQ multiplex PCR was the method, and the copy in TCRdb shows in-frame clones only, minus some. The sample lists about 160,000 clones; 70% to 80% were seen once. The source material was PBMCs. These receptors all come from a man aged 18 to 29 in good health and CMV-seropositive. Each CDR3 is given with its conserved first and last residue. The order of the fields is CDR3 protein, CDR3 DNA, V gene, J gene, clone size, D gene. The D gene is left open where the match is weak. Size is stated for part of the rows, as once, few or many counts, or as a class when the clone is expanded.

CDR3aa: CASSIRTGGTGELFF
CDR3nt: TGTGCCAGTAGTATCCGTACAGGGGGCACCGGGGAGCTGTTTTTT
v_gene: TRBV19
j_gene: TRBJ2-2
abundance: .
d_gene: TRBD1

CDR3aa: CAWSPGGLASYNEQFF
CDR3nt: TGTGCCTGGAGTCCGGGGGGGCTGGCCTCCTACAATGAGCAGTTCTTC
v_gene: TRBV30
j_gene: TRBJ2-1
abundance: .
d_gene: TRBD2

CDR3aa: CASSQAAGPYGYTF
CDR3nt: TGTGCCAGCAGCCAAGCGGCAGGGCCATATGGCTACACCTTC
v_gene: TRBV14
j_gene: TRBJ1-2
abundance: .
d_gene: .

CDR3aa: CASSKGEQGPFYEQYF
CDR3nt: TGTGCCAGCAGCAAAGGTGAGCAGGGTCCGTTCTACGAGCAGTACTTC
v_gene: TRBV21-1
j_gene: TRBJ2-7
abundance: .
d_gene: .

CDR3aa: CASSLGLAEAFF
CDR3nt: TGTGCCAGCAGCTTAGGACTCGCTGAAGCTTTCTTT
v_gene: TRBV7-9
j_gene: TRBJ1-1
abundance: .
d_gene: .

CDR3aa: CSATPTYEYF
CDR3nt: TGCAGTGCTACACCTACCTACGAGTACTTC
v_gene: TRBV20-1
j_gene: TRBJ2-7
abundance: .
d_gene: .

CDR3aa: CASSPLGAGGSGQYF
CDR3nt: TGTGCCAGCAGCCCCCTAGGGGCAGGGGGGTCGGGGCAGTACTTC
v_gene: TRBV27
j_gene: TRBJ2-5
abundance: few
d_gene: .

CDR3aa: CASSFDRGSGNTIYF
CDR3nt: TGTGCCAGCAGCTTTGACAGGGGAAGTGGAAACACCATATATTTT
v_gene: TRBV5-4
j_gene: TRBJ1-3
abundance: once
d_gene: TRBD1

CDR3aa: CASRRLTSGGPSSYNEQFF
CDR3nt: TGTGCCAGCAGGCGACTTACTAGCGGGGGCCCTAGCTCCTACAATGAGCAGTTCTTC
v_gene: TRBV27
j_gene: TRBJ2-1
abundance: once
d_gene: TRBD2

CDR3aa: CASSQVGGQAATNEKLFF
CDR3nt: TGCGCCAGCAGCCAAGTGGGGGGACAGGCTGCAACTAATGAAAAACTGTTTTTT
v_gene: TRBV4-1
j_gene: TRBJ1-4
abundance: .
d_gene: TRBD1

CDR3aa: CASSFQTGHSNYGYTF
CDR3nt: TGTGCCAGCAGCTTCCAGACAGGGCATAGTAACTATGGCTACACCTTC
v_gene: TRBV7-2
j_gene: TRBJ1-2
abundance: few
d_gene: TRBD1

CDR3aa: CASSPGTGDRQGGYTF
CDR3nt: TGTGCCAGCAGCCCGGGGACAGGAGATCGGCAGGGTGGCTACACCTTC
v_gene: TRBV7-2
j_gene: TRBJ1-2
abundance: .
d_gene: TRBD1

CDR3aa: CASSQGQGGLETQYF
CDR3nt: TGTGCCAGCAGCCAGGGACAGGGAGGTCTCGAGACCCAGTACTTC
v_gene: TRBV13
j_gene: TRBJ2-5
abundance: .
d_gene: TRBD1

CDR3aa: CASSSRDRGVRETQYF
CDR3nt: TGTGCCAGCAGCTCCCGGGACAGGGGAGTTCGAGAGACCCAGTACTTC
v_gene: TRBV7-2
j_gene: TRBJ2-5
abundance: few
d_gene: TRBD1

CDR3aa: CAWTLSDTQYF
CDR3nt: TGTGCCTGGACCCTTAGCGATACGCAGTATTTT
v_gene: TRBV30
j_gene: TRBJ2-3
abundance: .
d_gene: .

CDR3aa: CSVGPPENTEAFF
CDR3nt: TGCAGCGTTGGTCCCCCAGAGAACACTGAAGCTTTCTTT
v_gene: TRBV29-1
j_gene: TRBJ1-1
abundance: .
d_gene: .

CDR3aa: CASSLVTGGSYEQYF
CDR3nt: TGTGCCAGCAGCCTAGTGACAGGCGGCTCCTACGAGCAGTACTTC
v_gene: TRBV14
j_gene: TRBJ2-7
abundance: .
d_gene: .

CDR3aa: CSVGENTGELFF
CDR3nt: TGCAGCGTCGGAGAGAACACCGGGGAGCTGTTTTTT
v_gene: TRBV29-1
j_gene: TRBJ2-2
abundance: .
d_gene: .

CDR3aa: CASSTTHGRAYEQYF
CDR3nt: TGTGCCAGCAGCACTACTCATGGCAGGGCCTACGAGCAGTACTTC
v_gene: TRBV16
j_gene: TRBJ2-7
abundance: .
d_gene: .

CDR3aa: CASSQLTGLNTEAFF
CDR3nt: TGCGCCAGCAGCCAATTGACAGGTTTGAACACTGAAGCTTTCTTT
v_gene: TRBV4-1
j_gene: TRBJ1-1
abundance: few
d_gene: .

CDR3aa: CASSQEGRNTEAFF
CDR3nt: TGCGCCAGCAGCCAAGAGGGCAGGAACACTGAAGCTTTCTTT
v_gene: TRBV4-1
j_gene: TRBJ1-1
abundance: .
d_gene: .

CDR3aa: CASSQGLAAYNEQFF
CDR3nt: TGTGCCAGCAGCCAAGGACTAGCGGCTTACAATGAGCAGTTCTTC
v_gene: TRBV4-2
j_gene: TRBJ2-1
abundance: .
d_gene: TRBD2

CDR3aa: CSVEEYSGSPYEQYF
CDR3nt: TGCAGCGTTGAGGAATACAGCGGGAGTCCCTACGAGCAGTACTTC
v_gene: TRBV29-1
j_gene: TRBJ2-7
abundance: .
d_gene: TRBD2

CDR3aa: CSSSSPGLAGWTDTQYF
CDR3nt: TGTTCCAGCAGCTCCCCCGGACTAGCGGGATGGACAGATACGCAGTATTTT
v_gene: TRBV7-9
j_gene: TRBJ2-3
abundance: .
d_gene: TRBD2

CDR3aa: CAWSVVDRGQPQHF
CDR3nt: TGTGCCTGGAGTGTAGTGGACAGGGGACAGCCCCAGCATTTT
v_gene: TRBV30
j_gene: TRBJ1-5
abundance: .
d_gene: TRBD1

CDR3aa: CASSPDRSGNTIYF
CDR3nt: TGTGCCAGCAGCCCAGACAGGTCAGGAAACACCATATATTTT
v_gene: TRBV5-4
j_gene: TRBJ1-3
abundance: few
d_gene: .

CDR3aa: CASSLTGSAEAFF
CDR3nt: TGTGCCAGCAGCCTTACAGGGAGCGCTGAAGCTTTCTTT
v_gene: TRBV14
j_gene: TRBJ1-1
abundance: .
d_gene: .

CDR3aa: CASSYHRQGGTEAFF
CDR3nt: TGCGCCAGCAGCTACCACCGACAGGGTGGAACTGAAGCTTTCTTT
v_gene: TRBV5-1
j_gene: TRBJ1-1
abundance: .
d_gene: TRBD1

CDR3aa: CASSYSGTGFNEKLFF
CDR3nt: TGTGCCAGCAGTTACTCAGGGACAGGGTTTAATGAAAAACTGTTTTTT
v_gene: TRBV6-5
j_gene: TRBJ1-4
abundance: .
d_gene: TRBD1

CDR3aa: CASSIQGGETQYF
CDR3nt: TGTGCCAGTAGTATACAGGGTGGGGAGACCCAGTACTTC
v_gene: TRBV19
j_gene: TRBJ2-5
abundance: .
d_gene: .

CDR3aa: CASSPDSDVYEQYF
CDR3nt: TGTGCCAGCAGCCCGGACTCGGACGTCTACGAGCAGTACTTC
v_gene: TRBV4-2
j_gene: TRBJ2-7
abundance: once
d_gene: .

CDR3aa: CASSLDGQGIYGYTF
CDR3nt: TGCGCCAGCAGCTTGGATGGACAGGGGATCTACGGCTACACCTTC
v_gene: TRBV5-1
j_gene: TRBJ1-2
abundance: .
d_gene: TRBD1

CDR3aa: CASSEFGRGAKNSQYF
CDR3nt: TGTGCCAGCAGTGAATTTGGCAGGGGTGCCAAAAACAGTCAGTACTTC
v_gene: TRBV6-1
j_gene: TRBJ2-4
abundance: .
d_gene: .

CDR3aa: CASSRNHAQGAYEQYF
CDR3nt: TGTGCCAGTAGCCGGAATCACGCTCAGGGGGCGTACGAGCAGTACTTC
v_gene: TRBV19
j_gene: TRBJ2-7
abundance: .
d_gene: TRBD1

CDR3aa: CASSLVSRRGSPTYEQYF
CDR3nt: TGCGCCAGCAGCTTGGTTAGCCGGAGGGGAAGCCCAACTTACGAGCAGTACTTC
v_gene: TRBV5-1
j_gene: TRBJ2-7
abundance: few
d_gene: .

CDR3aa: CASSPRLAGSTDTQYF
CDR3nt: TGTGCCAGCAGTCCCCGACTAGCGGGAAGCACAGATACGCAGTATTTT
v_gene: TRBV27
j_gene: TRBJ2-3
abundance: .
d_gene: TRBD2

CDR3aa: CASSQTGTGREKLFF
CDR3nt: TGCGCCAGCAGCCAAACCGGGACAGGGCGGGAAAAACTGTTTTTT
v_gene: TRBV4-3
j_gene: TRBJ1-4
abundance: once
d_gene: TRBD1

CDR3aa: CATSRNNSPGGGYTF
CDR3nt: TGTGCCACCAGCAGAAATAATTCTCCGGGGGGTGGCTACACCTTC
v_gene: TRBV15
j_gene: TRBJ1-2
abundance: .
d_gene: .

CDR3aa: CASSRTSGHNEQFF
CDR3nt: TGTGCCAGCAGCAGAACTAGCGGACACAATGAGCAGTTCTTC
v_gene: TRBV7-2
j_gene: TRBJ2-1
abundance: .
d_gene: TRBD2

CDR3aa: CASSLGQSDYGYTF
CDR3nt: TGTGCCAGCAGCTTGGGACAGAGTGACTATGGCTACACCTTC
v_gene: TRBV6-5
j_gene: TRBJ1-2
abundance: few
d_gene: TRBD1

CDR3aa: CAISESVVVTDTQYF
CDR3nt: TGTGCCATCAGTGAGTCTGTAGTAGTAACAGATACGCAGTATTTT
v_gene: TRBV10-3
j_gene: TRBJ2-3
abundance: few
d_gene: .

CDR3aa: CASSSTGVRVEQFF
CDR3nt: TGCGCCAGCAGCTCTACAGGGGTCAGGGTTGAGCAGTTCTTC
v_gene: TRBV5-1
j_gene: TRBJ2-1
abundance: .
d_gene: TRBD1

CDR3aa: CASSEFGTSGEKLFF
CDR3nt: TGTGCCAGCAGTGAATTTGGTACTTCGGGGGAAAAACTGTTTTTT
v_gene: TRBV2
j_gene: TRBJ1-4
abundance: .
d_gene: .

CDR3aa: CASSQGGQPQHF
CDR3nt: TGTGCCAGCAGCCAGGGTGGTCAGCCCCAGCATTTT
v_gene: TRBV7-8
j_gene: TRBJ1-5
abundance: .
d_gene: .

CDR3aa: CSVATGTVGGYGYTF
CDR3nt: TGCAGCGTGGCAACCGGGACAGTTGGCGGCTATGGCTACACCTTC
v_gene: TRBV29-1
j_gene: TRBJ1-2
abundance: .
d_gene: TRBD1

CDR3aa: CASSTTSGGNEQFF
CDR3nt: TGTGCCAGCAGCACGACTAGCGGGGGGAATGAGCAGTTCTTC
v_gene: TRBV11-3
j_gene: TRBJ2-1
abundance: .
d_gene: TRBD2

CDR3aa: CASSTRQGTGELFF
CDR3nt: TGTGCCAGTAGTACGCGACAGGGAACCGGGGAGCTGTTTTTT
v_gene: TRBV19
j_gene: TRBJ2-2
abundance: once
d_gene: TRBD1

CDR3aa: CASSLDTTYEQYF
CDR3nt: TGTGCCAGCAGCTTGGATACTACTTACGAGCAGTACTTC
v_gene: TRBV5-4
j_gene: TRBJ2-7
abundance: once
d_gene: .